This TCR beta chain was observed in a study of spatial heterogeneity in lung cancer. Study background: Alpha-chain detections were consistently fewer than beta-chain detections among the sequences. Every unique TCR and UMI combination, on average, appeared more than ten times in raw reads.

General study findings and limits: The appearance of ubiquitous expanded tumor TCRs in blood was greater at resection than follow-up.

Each CDR3 protein gets one entry after TCRdb re-called the 5' RACE reads with MiXCR. The sample shows 23,000 or so distinct CDR3 sequences, about 4.5% of them seen only once. Time point in this sample: sample taken at primary tumor resection. Unsorted whole RNA of tumor, nontumor lung or frozen PBMC was sequenced. The approximately 77 donors had untreated early-stage non-small cell lung cancer. This clonotype was observed at least ten times. What it binds is not known. The TCR comes from a male donor with early-stage non-small cell lung cancer. The sequenced sample was PBMCs, obtained at surgery.

DNA of the CDR3: TGTGCCAGCAGTTACCGTAGGGAGGGACAGCCCCAGCATTTT. It encodes CASSYRREGQPQHF. The V gene is TRBV6-6, the J gene TRBJ1-5, with no clear D. V was pared by 2 bases and J by 7 bases, with 12 bases between. The CDR3 spans 14 residues. Germline assignment: CDR1 MNHNY and CDR2 SVGAGI (reference sequence).